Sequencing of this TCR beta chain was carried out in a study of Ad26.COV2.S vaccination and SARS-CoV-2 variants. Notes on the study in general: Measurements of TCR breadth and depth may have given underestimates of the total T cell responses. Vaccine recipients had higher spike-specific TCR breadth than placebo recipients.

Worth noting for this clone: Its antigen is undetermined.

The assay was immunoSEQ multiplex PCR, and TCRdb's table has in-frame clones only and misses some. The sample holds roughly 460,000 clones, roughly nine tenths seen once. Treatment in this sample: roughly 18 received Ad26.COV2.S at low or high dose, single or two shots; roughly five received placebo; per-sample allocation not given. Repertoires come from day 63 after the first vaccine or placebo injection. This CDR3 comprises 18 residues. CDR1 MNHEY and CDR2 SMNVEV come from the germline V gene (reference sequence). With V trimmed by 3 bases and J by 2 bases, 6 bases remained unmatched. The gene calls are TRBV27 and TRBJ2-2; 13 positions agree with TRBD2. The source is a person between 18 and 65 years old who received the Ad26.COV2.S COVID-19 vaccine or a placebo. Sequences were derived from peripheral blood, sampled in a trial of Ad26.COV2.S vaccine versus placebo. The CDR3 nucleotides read TGTGCCAGCAGTTTCTTGACTAGCGGGGGGCCTAACACCGGGGAGCTGTTTTTT. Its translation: CASSFLTSGGPNTGELFF.